This entry lists 27 T cell receptor beta chains sequenced from one sample in a study of beta chain features in type 1 diabetes. The study reverse transcribed the entire isolated RNA, so it sequenced expressed TCRB transcripts. The assay was immunoSEQ multiplex PCR, and TCRdb's table has in-frame clones only and misses some. The table includes about 360,000 clones, 10% to 15% detected once. Sequencing input: naive CD4+ T cells from blood. The receptors originated from a man aged 18 to 29 in good health.

The chain links TRBV28 to TRBJ1-2; no reliable D call. The CDR3 loop spans 11 amino acids. CDR1 and CDR2 from the germline V gene are MDHEN and SYDVKM. The V end lost 3 bases, the J end lost 8 bases, and 7 bases lay between the germline ends. CDR3 nucleotides: TGTGCCAGCAGTTTCTTGAGAGGCTACACCTTC. Residues: CASSFLRGYTF.

This clone was found a few times. The chain employs TRBV13 and TRBJ1-5; D is uncertain. Trimming cost V 5 bases and J 6 bases, with 14 bases left between them. Germline CDR1 is PRHDT and CDR2 is FYEKMQ (reference sequence). The CDR3 loop spans 14 amino acids. This CDR3 reads CASSLRGLGQPQHF. In DNA form, the CDR3 reads TGTGCCAGCAGCCTCCGAGGGTTAGGTCAGCCCCAGCATTTT.

This rearrangement joins TRBV7-3 to TRBJ1-1; no clear D gene. V lost 4 bases, J lost 1 base, and 7 bases lay in between. Germline V gene data show CDR1 as SGHTA and CDR2 as FQGTGA. The CDR3 length is 13 residues. CDR3 nucleotide sequence: TGTGCCAGCAGCTCCCGGGGGAACACTGAAGCTTTCTTT. This sequence encodes CASSSRGNTEAFF.

This clone was detected a few times. The V call is TRBV7-9, the J call TRBJ2-2, with TRBD1 matching over 7 bases. The germline V gene has CDR1 SEHNR and CDR2 FQNEAQ (reference sequence). Losses at the gene ends were 2 bases for V and 6 bases for J; bases not matched to a gene: 9. The CDR3 totals 16 residues. CDR3 bases: TGTGCCAGCAGCTTATTGGGGACAGAAAGAGCCGGGGAGCTGTTTTTT. It translates to CASSLLGTERAGELFF.

J is TRBJ1-1 and V is TRBV18; a weak D match, TRBD1 (5 bases). Germline CDR1 KGHSH, CDR2 LQKENI. The CDR3 sequence is 15 residues long. The V end lost 3 bases, the J end lost 6 bases, and 17 bases lay between the germline ends. The DNA of the CDR3 is TGTGCCAGCTCACCTCCAGGGTGGGGCGTGCCTGAAGCTTTCTTT. Encoded protein: CASSPPGWGVPEAFF.

Points on this clone: Germline and junction disagree at one end, which may indicate a read error. This sequence joins TRBV11-2 and TRBJ1-1; 7 bases are a match to TRBD1. The CDR3 has 14 residues. In germline, CDR1 is SGHAT, CDR2 FQNNGV. The CDR3 sequence: CASSVDREGTEAFF. CDR3 nucleotide sequence: TGTGCCAGCAGCGTAGACAGGGAGGGCACTGAAGCTTTCTTT.

The rearrangement uses TRBV7-2 and TRBJ2-2; 8 bases are shared with TRBD2. Losses at the gene ends were 5 bases for V and 0 bases for J; bases not matched to a gene: 5. This CDR3 has 16 amino acids. Germline loops: CDR1 SGHTA, CDR2 FQGNSA. The CDR3 loop is CASSLRGGANTGELFF. DNA for the CDR3: TGTGCCAGCAGCCTCCGGGGGGGTGCGAACACCGGGGAGCTGTTTTTT.

The rearrangement links TRBV5-1 to TRBJ2-1; TRBD2 aligns across 13 bases. The CDR3 covers 18 residues. Trimming removed 4 bases from V and 0 bases from J; junction bases left unmatched: 7. Germline values: CDR1 SGHRS, CDR2 YFSETQ. The CDR3 DNA reads as TGCGCCAGCAGCGGAGGGACTAGCGGGATCAGCTCCTACAATGAGCAGTTCTTC. It codes for CASSGGTSGISSYNEQFF.

The chain combines TRBV28 with TRBJ2-4, with 7 bases aligning to TRBD1. J lost 0 bases, V lost 7 bases, and 12 bases had no gene match. The germline V gene encodes CDR1 MDHEN and CDR2 SYDVKM. The CDR3 runs 17 residues. CDR3 in amino acids: CASIGPGQTLAKNIQYF. The CDR3 nucleotides read TGTGCCAGCATTGGTCCGGGACAGACCCTAGCCAAAAACATTCAGTACTTC. Complete variable domain (other parts from reference TRBV28 and TRBJ2-4): DVKVTQSSRYLVKRTGEKVFLECVQDMDHENMFWYRQDPGLGLRLIYFSYDVKMKEKGDIPEGYSVSREKKERFSLILESASTNQTSMYLCASIGPGQTLAKNIQYFGAGTRLSVL.

This clone showed up just a few times. The rearrangement links TRBV5-1 to TRBJ2-5; weak D call: TRBD1 (6 bases). The CDR3 sequence is 15 residues long. V lost 4 bases and J 5 bases, leaving 18 bases between the germline ends. Germline lookup yields CDR1 SGHRS and CDR2 YFSETQ. CDR3 nucleotide sequence: TGCGCCAGCAGCGTAGGACTGGGCCAGGGGGAGACCCAGTACTTC. This codes for CASSVGLGQGETQYF.

The sample holds a few counts of this clone. This rearrangement joins TRBV7-2 to TRBJ2-5; perhaps TRBD1 as D (6 bases). The CDR3 runs to 13 residues. Germline lookup yields CDR1 SGHTA and CDR2 FQGNSA. Deletions cut 2 bases from V and 5 bases from J, with 9 bases between. Here the CDR3 reads CASSLQGRETQYF. The CDR3 DNA reads TGTGCCAGCAGCTTACAGGGGCGGGAGACCCAGTACTTC.

The rearrangement joins TRBV9 to TRBJ2-3; the D gene is possibly TRBD1 (5 bases). Germline CDR1 is SGDLS and CDR2 is YYNGEE. CDR3 size: 13 residues. V was cut by 4 bases and J by 4 bases, with 10 bases left in between. CDR3 sequence (DNA): TGTGCCAGCAGCTTCAGGGTCGCAGATACGCAGTATTTT. Protein product: CASSFRVADTQYF.

This clone turned up a few times. V is TRBV19 and J is TRBJ1-5; 7 nucleotides match TRBD1. The ends lost 8 bases at V and 6 bases at J; junction bases unmatched: 7. Germline V gene lookup returns CDR1 LNHDA and CDR2 SQIVND (reference sequence). CDR3 length: 13 residues. CDR3 DNA sequence: TGTGCCAGTCTACAGGGGTACAGTCAGCCCCAGCATTTT. Protein: CASLQGYSQPQHF. The whole variable domain, filled in from reference TRBV19 and TRBJ1-5, reads DGGITQSPKYLFRKEGQNVTLSCEQNLNHDAMYWYRQDPGQGLRLIYYSQIVNDFQKGDIAEGYSVSREKKESFPLTVTSAQKNPTAFYLCASLQGYSQPQHFGDGTRLSIL.

This clone was recorded at least ten times. The J gene is TRBJ2-7, the V gene TRBV5-4, with D maybe TRBD1 (6 bases). Deletions cut 4 bases from V and 4 bases from J, with 9 bases between. The CDR3 covers 12 residues. Germline CDR1 reads SGHNT; CDR2 reads YYREEE (reference sequence). The CDR3 loop reads CASSAQGYEQYF. The CDR3 DNA is TGTGCCAGCAGCGCACAGGGATACGAGCAGTACTTC. Full variable domain (remainder filled in from reference TRBV5-4 and TRBJ2-7): ETGVTQSPTHLIKTRGQQVTLRCSSQSGHNTVSWYQQALGQGPQFIFQYYREEENGRGNFPPRFSGLQFPNYSSELNVNALELDDSALYLCASSAQGYEQYFGPGTRLTVT.

The chain couples TRBV7-2 to TRBJ1-2; unclear D gene. The CDR3 length is 14 residues. Between the trimmed V and J ends, which lost 5 bases and 7 bases, there was a span of 17 bases. Germline V lookup: CDR1 SGHTA, CDR2 FQGNSA. The chain's CDR3 is CASSPPGVETGYTF. In nucleotides, the CDR3 is TGTGCCAGCAGCCCACCCGGGGTTGAGACTGGCTACACCTTC.

There are a few counts of this clone. The rearrangement uses TRBV15 and TRBJ1-3; D unclear. Germline lookup yields CDR1 LNHNV and CDR2 YYDKDF (reference sequence). The CDR3 length is 13 residues. V was pared by 0 bases and J by 4 bases, with 4 bases between. The CDR3 sequence: CATSRDPGNTIYF. CDR3 DNA sequence: TGTGCCACCAGCAGAGACCCGGGAAACACCATATATTTT. Variable domain in full (rest from reference TRBV15 and TRBJ1-3): DAMVIQNPRYQVTQFGKPVTLSCSQTLNHNVMYWYQQKSSQAPKLLFHYYDKDFNNEADTPDNFQSRRPNTSFCFLDIRSPGLGDTAMYLCATSRDPGNTIYFGEGSWLTVV.

In this sample, this clone turned up a few times. The chain is built from TRBV19 and TRBJ1-1; D not certain. The V gene lost 3 bases and the J gene lost 4 bases, with 9 bases spanning the gap. This CDR3 is 13 amino acids long. The V gene's germline CDR1 is LNHDA and CDR2 SQIVND (reference sequence). In DNA form, the CDR3 reads TGTGCCAGTAGTATGGCACAGTTCACTGAAGCTTTCTTT. This gives the protein CASSMAQFTEAFF.

This chain uses TRBV7-2 with TRBJ2-3; 8 bases line up with TRBD1. V shed 0 bases and J 2 bases; nucleotides not matched to a gene: 4. Germline loops: CDR1 SGHTA, CDR2 FQGNSA. This CDR3 region has 16 residues. Here the CDR3 DNA reads TGTGCCAGCAGCTTAGCGAGGACAGGGTACACAGATACGCAGTATTTT. Translating it yields CASSLARTGYTDTQYF.

The V call is TRBV29-1, the J call TRBJ2-3; 7 bases fit TRBD1. V trimming: 4 bases; J trimming: 1 base; junction bases outside the gene matches: 2. This CDR3 has 13 amino acids. Germline V gene lookup returns CDR1 SQVTM and CDR2 ANQGSEA. The CDR3 sequence: CSVAQGGTDTQYF. DNA of the CDR3: TGCAGCGTTGCCCAGGGGGGCACAGATACGCAGTATTTT.

In this sample, this clone turned up a few times. V gene TRBV30 combines with J gene TRBJ1-5; no firm D call. The CDR3 is 15 residues long. V was pared by 1 base and J by 5 bases, with 15 bases between. Germline CDR1 and CDR2: GTSNPN and SVGIG (reference sequence). CDR3 DNA sequence: TGTGCCTGGAGTGGGGCGAACCCTACCTATCAGCCCCAGCATTTT. It translates to CAWSGANPTYQPQHF.

This clone was recorded a few times. Sequence at one end of the junction differs from germline and may be a read error. The rearrangement uses TRBV7-9 and TRBJ2-5; weak D call: TRBD2 (5 bases). Germline CDR1 is SEHNR and CDR2 is FQNEAQ (reference sequence). The CDR3 loop spans 15 amino acids. CDR3 region: CASSIAGLFQETQYF. Written as DNA, the CDR3 is TGTGCCAGCAGCATAGCAGGACTGTTTCAAGAGACCCAGTACTTC.

The rearrangement joins TRBV29-1 to TRBJ1-4; 9 bases agree with TRBD1. Germline CDR1 SQVTM, CDR2 ANQGSEA. The CDR3 is 15 residues long. V was clipped by 6 bases and J by 5 bases; unmatched bases: 10. CDR3 residues: CSVKASGTGNEKLFF. CDR3 sequence (DNA): TGCAGCGTAAAAGCCTCCGGGACAGGGAATGAAAAACTGTTTTTT.

This clone was seen a handful of times. The V and J genes are TRBV4-3 and TRBJ2-1; D is possibly TRBD2 (6 bases). The germline gives CDR1 LGHNA, CDR2 YSLEER. CDR3 length equals 14 residues. With 4 bases removed from V and 10 bases from J, the gap between germline ends came to 17 bases. As DNA, the CDR3 is TGCGCCAGCAGCCCTATAACAACTAGCATCGAGCAGTTCTTC. Its translation: CASSPITTSIEQFF.

This clone was observed a few times. In the same sample, other DNA sequences code for this CDR3. J is TRBJ2-7 and V is TRBV7-3, with TRBD1 matching over 8 bases. This CDR3 has 13 amino acids. Per germline, CDR1 SGHTA and CDR2 FQGTGA. V lost 5 bases, J lost 3 bases, and 3 bases stayed unmatched. CDR3 bases: TGTGCCAGCAGCCCGGGACAGGTCTACGAGCAGTACTTC. The encoded protein is CASSPGQVYEQYF.

The chain recombines TRBV30 with TRBJ1-4; D might be TRBD1 (5 bases). CDR1 is GTSNPN, CDR2 SVGIG, per germline (reference sequence). The CDR3 runs 14 residues. The ends were cut back, 2 bases at V and 7 bases at J, with 14 bases in the middle. The CDR3 DNA sequence: TGTGCCTGGAGTACCGGGGACTTTTCTGAAAAACTGTTTTTT. As protein: CAWSTGDFSEKLFF.

About this clone: An end of the junction does not agree with germline; a read error may underlie this. The chain employs TRBV4-1 and TRBJ1-1; 7 nucleotides line up with TRBD1. Germline CDR1 reads MGHRA; CDR2 reads YSYEKL. The CDR3 loop spans 13 amino acids. The CDR3 coding sequence is TGTGCCAGCAGCCATCCTTCCGAGGGGGCAACTTTCTTT. As protein: CASSHPSEGATFF.

This clone turned up a few times. V usage is TRBV4-3 and J usage is TRBJ2-5; 10 nucleotides line up with TRBD1. The germline gives CDR1 LGHNA, CDR2 YSLEER. Trimming took 1 base from V and 4 from J; bases not matched to a gene: 3. The CDR3 totals 15 residues. CDR3 in DNA: TGCGCCAGCAGCCAAGGGGGGACAGGGGCAGAGACCCAGTACTTC. It encodes CASSQGGTGAETQYF.